This T cell receptor (beta chain) was captured in a study of vaccination and CD4 T cells after COVID-19 (dated by TCRdb to between 2021 and 2024). About the full investigation: SARS-CoV-2 positivity had been established in the convalescent patients by nasal swab PCR, and mild disease was recorded in eight to ten of these patients and severe disease in one. In the convalescent cohort there were six males and four females, among whom were two Hispanic individuals, seven Caucasians, two Asians and one multiracial person. Participants got two doses of the Pfizer-BioNTech BNT162b2 vaccine (n=8) or two doses of the Moderna mRNA-1273 vaccine (n=2). Post-COVID blood samples from convalescent patients were collected a median of roughly 100 days after diagnosis, with a range of 35 to 161 days. Post-vaccine blood samples were taken a median of approximately 76 days after the second vaccine dose, with a range of 14 to 241 days. For a few convalescent patients, samples were collected at an early post-vaccination timepoint (day 14) as well as at a late post-vaccination timepoint (days 161 to 241). Culture stimuli were overlapping spike peptide pools from SARS-CoV-2 and from the common cold coronaviruses HCoV-NL63, HCoV-OC43 and HCoV-229E. In control cultures, a CEFX viral epitope pool was used as positive control, an HIV-1 Nef peptide pool was used as negative control, or no peptide was added. In 10 COVID-19 convalescent patients and 4 infection-naive healthy vaccine recipients, researchers compared the spike-specific CD4+ TCR repertoire from before mRNA vaccination with the repertoire from after.

Concerning this clonotype: Its antigen remains undetermined. It has no much larger one-base neighbor in the sample; base qualities were not kept.

The protocol used for the library was PCR. DNA from cultured CD4+ T cells underwent TCR sequencing with the Oncomine TCR Beta short-read assay at the Johns Hopkins FTIC core. The QIAamp micro DNA kit was used to extract genomic DNA from the cultured CD4+ T cells. Oncomine TCR Beta libraries made from cultured CD4+ T cells were pooled using unique dual indexes and sequenced on an Illumina iSeq 100. The paper's data handling went like this. Non-productive sequences were removed, and CDR3s not starting with C, not ending with F or W, or shorter than 7 amino acids were discarded. The MANAFEST web application identified antigen-specific clonotypes by comparing peptide-stimulated wells against reference wells and other culture wells. Positive clones required FDR below 0.05, an odds ratio above 5, and productive frequency above 0.1% in at least two of three replicate wells. A clonotype counted as cross-reactive if it showed significant expansion both in the SARS-CoV-2 spike wells and in at least one common cold coronavirus spike condition. Using R version 3.6.1, CDR3 homology was evaluated through Levenshtein distances (stringdist) along with unrooted phylogenetic trees (ape). Using fastp at Q25 and MiXCR, TCRdb reprocessed the public reads and kept productive beta chains. CDR3 protein sequences are deduplicated, and each keeps its most common genes and DNA. The V and J calls reflect TCRdb's pipeline rather than the authors' work. The sample yields tens of thousands of distinct CDR3 sequences; about 43% were counted once. The ten largest clones take up about 9.8% of the sample.

Findings and caveats that apply to the study as a whole: In convalescent patients, nearly all vaccine-specific clones (304 of 307) were found to be mono-reactive for SARS-CoV-2 spike rather than cross-reactive with common cold coronaviruses. Among convalescent patients, a median roughly 90% of the SARS-CoV-2-reactive clones seen after vaccination appeared only after vaccination, which suggests priming specific to the vaccine. The study included relatively few convalescent patients and did not analyze early timepoints after natural infection. The median number of SARS-CoV-2-reactive clonotypes rose from about 19 after infection to 38 after vaccination, but the change was not significant.

The time point label, as the study defines it: late sampling 161 to 241 days after vaccination in three convalescent patients. The treatment or condition label corresponds to: approximately 11-day PBMC culture with coronavirus spike peptide pools or control peptides (ViraFEST assay). The study used the ViraFEST assay, which expanded antigen-specific T cells with peptide pools and then identified expanded clonotypes by TCR sequencing. The convalescent patients' positive SARS-CoV-2 PCR tests fell between March and December 2020, which was before the Alpha, Beta and Delta variants emerged in the United States. Each well held 2 million or so PBMCs cultured in IMDM containing roughly 5% human AB serum and around 10 IU/ml IL-2, with 7.5 to 10 ug/ml peptide pools added. On days 3 and 7, half of the culture medium was replaced with fresh IL-2-containing medium. After approximately 11 days of culture, CD4+ T cells were isolated by negative selection with the EasySep CD4+ T cell isolation kit. Ficoll-Paque Plus gradient centrifugation was used to isolate PBMCs from whole blood, and the isolated PBMCs were then either used fresh or cryopreserved at -140C. Triplicate wells were generally used for each culture condition.

Sequenced here: CD4+ T cells from blood, cultured in vitro, sampled about 7 months after SARS-CoV-2 vaccination. This TCR was recovered from a human donor who had recovered from COVID-19.

For the CDR3, the sequence is CATSRDFLAGGLGTDTQYF. The DNA reads as follows: TGTGCCACCAGCAGAGACTTTCTAGCGGGAGGGCTCGGCACAGATACGCAGTATTTT. The V and J segments used are TRBV15 and TRBJ2-3, with 12 bases matching TRBD2. From the cysteine up to the phenylalanine, the CDR3 has a length of 19 residues. Only the CDR3 DNA stays, 57 bases, in frame from base 1. CDR1 and CDR2, per the germline V gene (reference sequence), are LNHNV and YYDKDF. Germline trimming: 0 bases from V, 1 base from J; junction bases outside gene matches: 8.